The clone carrying this TCR beta chain showed up just a few times. Its antigen remains unknown. TCRdb processed the reads anew with MiXCR; each CDR3 protein has one entry. The sample includes approximately 1,000,000 distinct CDR3 sequences, less than 35% seen only once; the top ten take over 11%. Germline V gene data show CDR1 as SGHVT and CDR2 as SQSDAQ. Trimming took off 5 bases at V and 1 base at J, with 11 bases between the two ends. This CDR3 region has 14 residues. This entry is derived from a study of T cell repertoires in cytomegalovirus infection. For the study at large: Recently described HLA-C-restricted plus well-studied HLA-B-restricted CMV epitopes were used. Based on public TCR beta signatures, there were indications of CMV infection and of a matching HLA type. Study conclusions and caveats: CMV-specific TCR beta clonotypes restricted by HLA-C were the ones dominating the ex vivo response.

The material sequenced was cultured CD8+ T cells from PBMCs, taken from culture after CMV antigen stimulation. The sequence derives from a human donor in good health (CMV status not recorded). Some clones in this sample may be carry-over from other donors' samples. The J gene is TRBJ2-5, the V gene TRBV7-4, with D perhaps TRBD1 (6 bases). The CDR3 region is CASSALTGQETQYF. CDR3 nucleotides: TGTGCCAGCAGCGCCTTGACAGGCCAAGAGACCCAGTACTTC.